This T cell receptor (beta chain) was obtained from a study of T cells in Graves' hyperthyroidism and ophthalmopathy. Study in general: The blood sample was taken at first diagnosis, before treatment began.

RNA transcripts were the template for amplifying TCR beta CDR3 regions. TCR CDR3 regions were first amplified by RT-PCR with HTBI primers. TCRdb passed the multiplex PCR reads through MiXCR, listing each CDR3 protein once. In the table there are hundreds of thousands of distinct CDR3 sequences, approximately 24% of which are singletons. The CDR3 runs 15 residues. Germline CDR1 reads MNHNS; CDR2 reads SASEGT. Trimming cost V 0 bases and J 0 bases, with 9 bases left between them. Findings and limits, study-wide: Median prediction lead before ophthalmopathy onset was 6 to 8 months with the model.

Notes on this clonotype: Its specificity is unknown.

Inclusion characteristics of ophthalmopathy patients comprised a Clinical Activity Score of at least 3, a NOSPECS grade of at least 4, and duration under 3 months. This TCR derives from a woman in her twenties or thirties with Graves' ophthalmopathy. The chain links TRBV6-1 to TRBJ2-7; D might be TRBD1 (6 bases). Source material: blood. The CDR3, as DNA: TGTGCCAGCAGTGAAGCCAGGGGCTACTCCTACGAGCAGTACTTC. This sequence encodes CASSEARGYSYEQYF.